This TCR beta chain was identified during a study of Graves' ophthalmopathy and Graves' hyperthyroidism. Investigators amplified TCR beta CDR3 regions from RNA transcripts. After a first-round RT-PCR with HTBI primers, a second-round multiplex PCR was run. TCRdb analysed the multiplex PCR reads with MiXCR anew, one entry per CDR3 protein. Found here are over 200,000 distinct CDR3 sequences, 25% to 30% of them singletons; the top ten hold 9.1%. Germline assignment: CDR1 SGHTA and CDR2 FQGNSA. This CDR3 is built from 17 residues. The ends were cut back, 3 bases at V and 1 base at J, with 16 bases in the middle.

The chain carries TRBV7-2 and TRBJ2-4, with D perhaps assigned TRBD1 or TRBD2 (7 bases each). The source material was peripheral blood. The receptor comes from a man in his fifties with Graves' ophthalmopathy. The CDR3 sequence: CASSLGGGVWAKNIQYF. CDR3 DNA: TGTGCCAGCAGCTTGGGAGGGGGCGTTTGGGCCAAAAACATTCAGTACTTC. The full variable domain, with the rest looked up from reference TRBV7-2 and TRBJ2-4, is GAGVSQSPSNKVTEKGKDVELRCDPISGHTALYWYRQSLGQGLEFLIYFQGNSAPDKSGLPSDRFSAERTGGSVSTLTIQRTQQEDSAVYLCASSLGGGVWAKNIQYFGAGTRLSVL.